Included here is one T cell receptor beta chain sequence, with context. The data belong to a study of human T cells and chemical hapten exposure. Time point given: patch test 3, about 24 weeks after DPC sensitization. Treatment meaning: therapeutic diphenylcyclopropenone sensitization with weekly scalp DPC. What the library attached to individual cDNA molecules were unique molecular identifiers. MiXCR was run by TCRdb on the RACE reads, yielding one entry per CDR3 protein. The table records 62,000 or so distinct CDR3 sequences, approximately 10% of them present only once. Germline V gene lookup returns CDR1 SQVTM and CDR2 ANQGSEA. The CDR3 is made up of 12 amino acids. Deletions cut 5 bases from V and 5 bases from J, with 12 bases between.

The receptor comes from a woman under 40 with alopecia areata. Some clones in this sample may be carry-over from other donors' samples. The chain uses TRBV29-1 and TRBJ2-5, with unresolved D. The sample in question was whole blood, obtained in connection with sensitization to the hapten diphenylcyclopropenone (DPC). CDR3 sequence: CSVLAARETQYF. As DNA, the CDR3 is TGCAGCGTTCTGGCGGCGAGGGAGACCCAGTACTTC.